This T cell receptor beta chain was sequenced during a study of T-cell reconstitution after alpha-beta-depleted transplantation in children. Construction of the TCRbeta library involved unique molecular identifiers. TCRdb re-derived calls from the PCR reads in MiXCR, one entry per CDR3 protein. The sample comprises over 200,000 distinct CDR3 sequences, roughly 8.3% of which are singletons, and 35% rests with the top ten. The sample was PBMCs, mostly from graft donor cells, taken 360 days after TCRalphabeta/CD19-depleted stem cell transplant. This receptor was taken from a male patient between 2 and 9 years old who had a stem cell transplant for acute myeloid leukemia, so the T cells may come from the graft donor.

CDR3 coding DNA: TGTGCCACCAGCAGAGATCCCCGGACTAGCAATGAGCAGTTCTTC. Its translation is CATSRDPRTSNEQFF. The chain is built from TRBV15 and TRBJ2-1; TRBD2 matches 7 bases. CDR1 and CDR2 (germline): LNHNV, YYDKDF (reference sequence). The CDR3 has 15 residues. The V and J ends lost 0 bases and 6 bases, in that order; junction bases with no gene match: 5.